This TCR beta chain comes out of a study of cytomegalovirus exposure and HLA in healthy donors. Study-level points and caveats: About 87% or about 30% of the time was how often most TCR beta V segments were productive, according to an earlier analysis. Accounts indicate the classifier identified cytomegalovirus status with strong specificity and sensitivity.

As regards this clone: Antigen unknown.

This CDR3 region has 14 residues. With 5 bases removed from V and 1 base from J, the gap between germline ends came to 11 bases. Germline CDR1 reads SEHNR; CDR2 reads FQNEAQ (reference sequence). PCR amplification relied on 60 Vbeta primers (plus 13 Jbeta primers). Original methodology: It was a later analysis that counted roughly 79 million unique TCR beta chains, of which some 9.9 million were shared. Here immunoSEQ multiplex PCR was the method, and the copy in TCRdb shows in-frame clones only, minus some. That table is the source of V, J and clone size, and D and trimming were worked out from the DNA. This sample has 150,000 to 160,000 clones, with 65% to 80% found just once.

The chain uses TRBV7-9 and TRBJ1-1; D unresolved. Sample: PBMCs. This receptor was identified in a man younger than 35 in good health and CMV-seronegative. CDR3 in amino acids: CASSPDRQNTEAFF. DNA for the CDR3: TGTGCCAGCAGCCCAGACCGACAGAACACTGAAGCTTTCTTT.